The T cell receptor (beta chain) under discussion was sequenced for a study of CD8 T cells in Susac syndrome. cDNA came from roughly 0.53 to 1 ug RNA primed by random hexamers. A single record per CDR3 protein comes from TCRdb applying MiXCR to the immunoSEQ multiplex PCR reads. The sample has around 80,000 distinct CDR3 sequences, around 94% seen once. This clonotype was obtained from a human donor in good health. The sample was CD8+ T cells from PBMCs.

CDR3 region: CASSSHPTAGGSYEQYF. CDR3 DNA sequence: TGTGCCAGCAGCTCCCACCCCACAGCGGGGGGGTCCTACGAGCAGTACTTC. The gene calls are TRBV11-2 and TRBJ2-7; 10 nucleotides line up with TRBD2. Germline assignment: CDR1 SGHAT and CDR2 FQNNGV. Trimming removed 4 bases from V and 1 base from J; junction bases left unmatched: 10. The CDR3 has 17 amino acids.